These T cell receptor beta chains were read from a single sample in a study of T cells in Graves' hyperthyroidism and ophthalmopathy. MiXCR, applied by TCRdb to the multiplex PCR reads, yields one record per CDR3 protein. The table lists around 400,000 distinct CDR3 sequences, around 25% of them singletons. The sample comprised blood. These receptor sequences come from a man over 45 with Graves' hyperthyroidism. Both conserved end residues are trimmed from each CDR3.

ASSQGSIKETQY	TRBV5-1	TRBJ2-5
ASRQLAGLDTGELF	TRBV12-3/TRBV12-4	TRBJ2-2
ASSLYRGLRQETQY	TRBV6-1	TRBJ2-5
ATSDPLGTSLDTQY	TRBV24-1	TRBJ2-3
ASSIPSGRADTQY	TRBV19	TRBJ2-3
ASGSGLAGGYEQY	TRBV12-5	TRBJ2-7
SARDQTSGSSYEQY	TRBV20-1	TRBJ2-7
ASRGAANTGELF	TRBV19	TRBJ2-2
ASSTGDSTGTDTQY	TRBV12-3/TRBV12-4	TRBJ2-3
ASSLALLAGGPGLWNEQF	TRBV7-8	TRBJ2-1
SVNGQSVSGYT	TRBV29-1	TRBJ1-2
ASGFMGQGASGYT	TRBV12-5	TRBJ1-2
ASSMYPGTDTQY	TRBV19	TRBJ2-3
AIKRTETYEQY	TRBV10-3	TRBJ2-7
ASSLGGWGKGAEGF	TRBV7-9	TRBJ1-1
ASRSTVEAEQY	TRBV6-1	TRBJ2-7
ASWTSGSSDTQY	TRBV28	TRBJ2-3
ASTMGPSEYNEQF	TRBV12-3/TRBV12-4	TRBJ2-1
ASSKLGGATDTQY	TRBV27	TRBJ2-3
ASSPIGATQGY	TRBV3-1	TRBJ2-3
ASRAPGLSDNEQF	TRBV28	TRBJ2-1
ASIARGWAEDTGELF	TRBV7-6	TRBJ2-2
ASVVGGAGYGYT	TRBV2	TRBJ1-2
AWGPPLH	TRBV30	TRBJ1-6
ASSQDFGYSDTQY	TRBV3-1	TRBJ2-3
ASSLGGTGTGEQY	TRBV5-8	TRBJ2-7
ASSAGTSGTYEQY	TRBV2	TRBJ2-7
ASSLSGTTTGELF	TRBV5-1	TRBJ2-2
ASSLNRGMTAGANVLT	TRBV7-9	TRBJ2-6
ASSYIPLLNQPQH	TRBV6-2/TRBV6-3	TRBJ1-5
ASSYTVDRPYEQY	TRBV6-1	TRBJ2-7
ATSYDREDYEQY	TRBV24-1	TRBJ2-7
ASSYFGQGIEQF	TRBV6-2/TRBV6-3	TRBJ2-1
ASSFLPRNEQF	TRBV28	TRBJ2-1
ASSLSEVFTEAF	TRBV19	TRBJ1-1
ASSLLPLAGGLNTGELF	TRBV18	TRBJ2-2
ASSEQGRSTEAF	TRBV6-1	TRBJ1-1
ASSFSGRSDTQY	TRBV7-3	TRBJ2-3
ASSQGDRFQETQY	TRBV2	TRBJ2-5
ASRLTRGINGGLAGGTDTQY	TRBV28	TRBJ2-3
AWSVGAGGPRNEQF	TRBV30	TRBJ2-1
ASSLRVASGYNEQF	TRBV7-3	TRBJ2-1
ASSVHPDLRNEQF	TRBV9	TRBJ2-1
ASKSHPSPEQY	TRBV11-2	TRBJ2-7
ASSQLLAGDTDTQY	TRBV14	TRBJ2-3
SAREGRREKLF	TRBV20-1	TRBJ1-4
AISEGASYGYT	TRBV10-3	TRBJ1-2
ASRPDRATNQPQH	TRBV10-1	TRBJ1-5
ASCRGLAGATDTQY	TRBV5-1	TRBJ2-3